Given below is one T cell receptor (beta chain) in context. The data were taken from a study of blood T cell repertoires in COVID-19. Only in-frame clones appear in the TCRdb table, and some are missing; sequencing was by immunoSEQ multiplex PCR. The data show around 100,000 clones, 87% seen once. The TCR sequence derives from a man in his fifties in a cohort sampled during active COVID-19. Sequencing was performed on peripheral blood.

Here the CDR3 reads CASRNRNTGELFF. The CDR3 DNA reads TGTGCCAGTAGGAACAGAAACACCGGGGAGCTGTTTTTT. This chain uses TRBV19 with TRBJ2-2; no clear D gene. The CDR3 covers 13 residues. V dropped 6 bases and J dropped 2 bases, with 7 bases sitting between them. Germline assignment: CDR1 LNHDA and CDR2 SQIVND (reference sequence).